The sequence of this T cell receptor beta chain was determined in a study of cytomegalovirus exposure and HLA in healthy donors. Turning to the study itself: The same platform as the approximately 700 first-cohort repertoires was used for the 95 to 150 validation repertoires, a later analysis reported.

Some clones are missing from TCRdb's copy, which holds only in-frame ones; the method was immunoSEQ multiplex PCR. This repertoire shows over 50,000 clones, 92% found once; its top ten account for less than 6%. The germline CDR1 and CDR2 sequences are SEHNR and FQNEAQ (reference sequence). V lost 5 bases, J lost 5 bases, and 12 bases lay in between. This CDR3 region has 13 residues. The J gene is TRBJ1-2, the V gene TRBV7-9; D remains ambiguous. This TCR was sampled from a man between 18 and 35 years old in good health and CMV-seropositive. Specimen: PBMCs. The CDR3 sequence is CASSLLTVYGYTF. In DNA, the CDR3 is TGTGCCAGCAGCCTACTCACAGTATATGGCTACACCTTC.